This T cell receptor delta chain was documented in a study of DNA immune sequencing with unique molecular identifiers (TCRdb year 2020). In the study overall: Immunomagnetic cell separation was used to enrich gammadelta T cells from buffy coats, and the genomic DNA of the enriched gammadelta T cells was then sequenced. Fluorescence-activated cell sorting was used to enrich gammadelta T cells from the PBMC of over 9 healthy individuals. For the enriched versus non-enriched comparison, around 100 ng enriched gammadelta T-cell DNA and 0.95 to 1 ug non-enriched PBMC DNA were sequenced. The study developed and validated an ultrasensitive DNA-based TRD repertoire sequencing method using PCR-introduced unique molecular identifiers. The method was validated on synthetic reference molecules and on blood samples from healthy individuals. Donors were healthy individuals, with approximately 11 donors profiled from sorted peripheral blood gammadelta T cells.

Sequences GEAIGNYY (CDR1) and EKD (CDR2) are obtained from the germline V gene. Measured from the cysteine to the phenylalanine, the CDR3 is 20 residues long. The only DNA kept is the CDR3, 60 bases in frame from the first base. The junction shows trimming of 4 bases on V and 0 bases on J, and the gene matches do not reach 16 bases of it. General findings and caveats noted by the study authors: Healthy donors differed in TRD repertoire diversity, and several donors were highly oligoclonal, meaning the top 5 clonotypes made up more than half of productive molecules. Novel TRD sequences not targeted by the primers cannot be detected by the primer-based approach. Among clonotypes in healthy donors, TRDV2 paired with TRDJ1 was identified as the most common TRD rearrangement.

Library generation was performed with multiplex PCR. A 32-plex assay amplified the genomic DNA, with primers for all 8 TRDV and 4 TRDJ genes spanning the CDR3. A 12-nucleotide UMI was attached over roughly 3 barcoding PCR cycles, and a second PCR was then run with Illumina adapter primers. AMPure XP beads were used for library purification, and library quality was checked on a Fragment Analyzer with the HS NGS Fragment kit. Sequencing used an Illumina MiniSeq mid-output kit with around 20% PhiX and 150 cycles of paired-end reads. Per the source publication's procedure: MIGEC version 1.2.9 was used to process the reads, grouping reads by UMI and building error-corrected consensus sequences. Post-processing used modified VDJtools version 1.2.1 scripts and the tcR R package. TCRdb reprocessed the public data with the CATT caller; entries with the same nucleotide sequence were combined afterwards. TCRdb's processing, not the study's, gives the V and J calls here. For this sample there are 550 to 700 delta-chain clones; 12% appear just once. The biggest ten clones account for less than 65% of the sample.

This clone is described as medium-sized (0.01 to 0.1%). Its antigen is currently not known. Base qualities were left out, and no much larger clone turns up one base away. This sequence originates from a human donor in good health. The rearranged segments are TRDV2 and TRDJ1, with TRDD3 identical over 13 junction bases. Sequencing was performed on gamma-delta T cells enriched from blood buffy coat, or unenriched PBMCs (not recorded which). DNA sequence: TGTGCCTGTGATGCGGTACTGGGGGATACGCAATACCTGTACACCGATAAACTCATCTTT. Its translation reads: CACDAVLGDTQYLYTDKLIF.